This T cell receptor (beta chain) was profiled in a study of cytomegalovirus exposure and HLA in healthy donors. Background on the study: Among 150 million to 200 million T cells, an earlier analysis found 90 million to 130 million unique TCR beta sequences. Overall study findings and caveats: Rarity characterized most TCR sequences, yet some public TCRs appeared in many donors. Later on, a genetic analysis was performed. It linked a missense variant in DCLRE1C with V- and J-gene trimming of TCR beta.

Notes on this clone: Its antigen is unknown.

13 Jbeta primers and 60 Vbeta primers were used for the PCR. The table came from immunoSEQ multiplex PCR; TCRdb's copy has only in-frame clones and leaves some out. The sample has about 130,000 clones; approximately 80% are singletons. The receptor's source is a man between 35 and 55 years old in good health and CMV-seronegative. Sequencing used PBMCs.

The CDR3 protein is CASSDGLAGTDTQYF. CDR3 DNA: TGTGCCAGCAGTGACGGACTAGCGGGGACAGATACGCAGTATTTT. This chain joins TRBV2 and TRBJ2-3, with 12 bases fitting TRBD2. Germline V lookup: CDR1 SNHLY, CDR2 FYNNEI. There are 15 residues in the CDR3. V dropped 3 bases and J dropped 3; count of bases not matched to a gene: 1.